This T cell receptor (beta chain) derives from a study of cytomegalovirus exposure and HLA in healthy donors. The CDR3 is 20 residues long. J lost 4 bases, V lost 4 bases, and 15 bases had no gene match. The germline gives CDR1 SGHRS, CDR2 YFSETQ. The primer mix had 60 Vbeta and 13 Jbeta primers. Measured with immunoSEQ multiplex PCR; TCRdb has only the in-frame clones, and not every one. Among 150,000 or so clones listed, around 76% were seen once. This chain joins TRBV5-1 and TRBJ2-2; 14 bases fit TRBD2. This sequence was found in a woman aged 40 to 50 in good health and CMV-seronegative. Sequences were obtained from PBMCs. In DNA form, the CDR3 reads TGCGCCAGCAGCAGGAGCAAATGGGGACTAGCGGGAGCTTTCACCGGGGAGCTGTTTTTT. It codes for CASSRSKWGLAGAFTGELFF.